The TCR beta chain described here comes from a study of CD4 T cells in relation to SARS-CoV-2 and coronaviruses. As for the study in general: No peptide or an HIV-1 Nef peptide pool served as negative control. Overall study findings and caveats: The cross-reactivity analysis covered only spike protein, not other viral proteins. SARS-CoV-2-driven expansion was significantly weaker in crossreactive than monoreactive clones.

In this sample, this clone turned up a few times. Its antigen is as yet unknown. CD4+ T cells from unexposed donors were obtained before the COVID-19 pandemic (2011-2018). Isolation of CD4+ T cells took place after nine to ten days in culture. Clones were read by immunoSEQ multiplex PCR, and TCRdb kept only the in-frame ones, dropping some. The sample shows 15,000 to 25,000 clones, just over 75% of them seen only once. The V gene lost 6 bases and the J gene lost 3 bases, with 9 bases spanning the gap. This CDR3 contains 13 residues. CDR1 is MNHEY, CDR2 SMNVEV, per germline (reference sequence). This clonotype was sampled from a human donor in good health. The V gene is TRBV27, the J gene TRBJ2-1, with a tentative D call TRBD2 (7 bases). Sequencing was carried out using CD4+ T cells from PBMCs, cultured in vitro. DNA of the CDR3: TGTGCCAGCAGGAGGGGGGGCTACAATGAGCAGTTCTTC. Amino acids: CASRRGGYNEQFF.